This T cell receptor beta chain was retrieved from a study of PD-L1 blockade in urothelial cancer. Study at large: Male sex and bladder-origin urothelial cancer characterized about 85% of the 29 patients. The median T cell count in blood samples was approximately 140,000.

Germline V lookup: CDR1 MNHNY, CDR2 SVGAGI (reference sequence). The CDR3 is 16 residues long. The ends were cut back, 7 bases at V and 8 bases at J, with 24 bases in the middle. Time point reported: peripheral blood 6 weeks after treatment start. The cohort comprised individuals with locally advanced or metastatic urothelial carcinoma. Spike-ins of synthetic TCR analog templates went into each PCR. Here immunoSEQ multiplex PCR was the method, and the copy in TCRdb shows in-frame clones only, minus some. The repertoire holds 45,000 to 60,000 clones, more than 70% seen once, with about 2.6% in the top ten.

Sequencing used PBMCs, obtained around atezolizumab (anti-PD-L1) treatment. The gene calls are TRBV6-6 and TRBJ2-1, with D perhaps TRBD2 (7 bases). The sequence came from a man aged 55-75 years with urothelial cancer. CDR3 sequence reads: CASTNRRRGQLHEQFF. Here the CDR3 DNA reads TGTGCCAGCACTAACAGGCGGCGGGGGCAGTTGCATGAGCAGTTCTTC.